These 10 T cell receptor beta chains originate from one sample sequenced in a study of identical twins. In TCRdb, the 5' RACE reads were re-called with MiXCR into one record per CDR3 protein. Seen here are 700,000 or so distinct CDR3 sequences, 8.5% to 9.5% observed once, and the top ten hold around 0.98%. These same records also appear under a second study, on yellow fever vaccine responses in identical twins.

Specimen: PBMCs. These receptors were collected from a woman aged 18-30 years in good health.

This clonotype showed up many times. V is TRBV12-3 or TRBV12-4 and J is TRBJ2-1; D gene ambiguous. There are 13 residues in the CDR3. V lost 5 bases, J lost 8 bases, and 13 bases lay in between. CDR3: CASSIRYWDEQFF. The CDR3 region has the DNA TGTGCCAGCAGTATAAGATATTGGGATGAGCAGTTCTTC.

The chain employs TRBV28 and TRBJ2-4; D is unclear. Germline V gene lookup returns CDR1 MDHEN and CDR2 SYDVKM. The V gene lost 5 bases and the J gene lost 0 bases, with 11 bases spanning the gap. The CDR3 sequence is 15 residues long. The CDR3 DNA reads TGTGCCAGCAGTCGGGCTGTACTAGCCAAAAACATTCAGTACTTC. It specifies CASSRAVLAKNIQYF.

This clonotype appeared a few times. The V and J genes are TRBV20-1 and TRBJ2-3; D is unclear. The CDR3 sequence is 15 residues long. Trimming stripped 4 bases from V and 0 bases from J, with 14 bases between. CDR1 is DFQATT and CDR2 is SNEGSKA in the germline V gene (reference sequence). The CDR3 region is CSAKKPARSTDTQYF. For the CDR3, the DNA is TGCAGTGCTAAGAAGCCAGCCAGAAGCACAGATACGCAGTATTTT.

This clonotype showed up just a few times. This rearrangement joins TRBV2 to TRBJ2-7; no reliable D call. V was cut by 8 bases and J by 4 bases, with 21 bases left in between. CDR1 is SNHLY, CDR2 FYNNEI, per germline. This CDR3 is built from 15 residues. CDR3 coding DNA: TGTGCCAGCCTAACTACAACACCCCCTAGTTACGAGCAGTACTTC. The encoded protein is CASLTTTPPSYEQYF.

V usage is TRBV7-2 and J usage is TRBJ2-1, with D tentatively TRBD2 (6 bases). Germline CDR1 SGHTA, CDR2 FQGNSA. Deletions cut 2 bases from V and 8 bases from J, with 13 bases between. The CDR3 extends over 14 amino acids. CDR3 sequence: CASSLWGVGYEQFF. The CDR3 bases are TGTGCCAGCAGCTTATGGGGGGTAGGGTATGAGCAGTTCTTC.

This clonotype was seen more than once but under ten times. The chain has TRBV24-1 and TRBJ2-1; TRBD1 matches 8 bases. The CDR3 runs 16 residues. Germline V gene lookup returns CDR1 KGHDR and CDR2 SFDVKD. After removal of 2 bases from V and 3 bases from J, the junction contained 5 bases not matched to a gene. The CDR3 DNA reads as TGTGCCACCAGTGATTCAGGGGGCTCGAACTACAATGAGCAGTTCTTC. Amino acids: CATSDSGGSNYNEQFF.

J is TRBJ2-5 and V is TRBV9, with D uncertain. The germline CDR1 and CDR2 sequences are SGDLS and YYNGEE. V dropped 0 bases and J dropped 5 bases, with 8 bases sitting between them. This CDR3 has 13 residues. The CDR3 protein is CASSVGVWETQYF. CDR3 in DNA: TGTGCCAGCAGCGTAGGGGTATGGGAGACCCAGTACTTC.

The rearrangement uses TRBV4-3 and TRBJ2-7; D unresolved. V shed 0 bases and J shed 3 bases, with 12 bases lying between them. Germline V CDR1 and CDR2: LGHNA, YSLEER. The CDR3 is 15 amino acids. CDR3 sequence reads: CASSQDPGTGYEQYF. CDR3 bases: TGCGCCAGCAGCCAAGATCCTGGAACCGGCTACGAGCAGTACTTC.

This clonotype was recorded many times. CDR3 nucleotide sequence: TGTGCCAGCAGCCGATTCGGGGACCAAGGATACGAGCAGTACTTC. The encoded protein is CASSRFGDQGYEQYF. This sequence joins TRBV3-1 and TRBJ2-7; D possibly matches TRBD1 or TRBD2 (5 bases each). Germline CDR1 and CDR2: LGHDT and YNNKEL (reference sequence). V lost 4 bases and J lost 4, with 17 bases in between. The CDR3 is 15 amino acids.

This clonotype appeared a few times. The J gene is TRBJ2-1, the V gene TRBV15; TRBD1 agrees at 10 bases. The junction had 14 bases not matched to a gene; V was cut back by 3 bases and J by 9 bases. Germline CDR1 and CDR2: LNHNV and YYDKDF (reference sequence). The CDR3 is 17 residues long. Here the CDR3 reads CATSSPLRDRGSIEQFF. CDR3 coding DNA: TGTGCCACCAGCAGTCCGCTCCGGGACAGGGGTTCCATTGAGCAGTTCTTC.